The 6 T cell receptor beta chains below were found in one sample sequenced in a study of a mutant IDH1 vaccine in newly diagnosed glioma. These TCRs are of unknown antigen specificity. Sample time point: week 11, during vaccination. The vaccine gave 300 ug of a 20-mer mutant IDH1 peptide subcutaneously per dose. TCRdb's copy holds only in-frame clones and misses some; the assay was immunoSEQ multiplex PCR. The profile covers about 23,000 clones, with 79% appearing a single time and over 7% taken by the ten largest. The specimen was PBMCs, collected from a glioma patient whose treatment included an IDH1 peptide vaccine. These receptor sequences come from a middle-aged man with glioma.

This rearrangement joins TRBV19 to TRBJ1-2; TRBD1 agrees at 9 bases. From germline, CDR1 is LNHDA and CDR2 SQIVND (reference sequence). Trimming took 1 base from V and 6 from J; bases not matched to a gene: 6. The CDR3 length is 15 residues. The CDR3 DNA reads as TGTGCCAGTAGTATAGTGGGAAGGGACAGGGATGGCTACACCTTC. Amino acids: CASSIVGRDRDGYTF.

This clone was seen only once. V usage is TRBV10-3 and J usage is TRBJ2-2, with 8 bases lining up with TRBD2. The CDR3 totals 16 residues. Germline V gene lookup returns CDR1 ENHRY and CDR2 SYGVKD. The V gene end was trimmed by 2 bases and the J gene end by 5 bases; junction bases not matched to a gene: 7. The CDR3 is CAISEGTGGLTGELFF. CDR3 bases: TGTGCCATCAGTGAGGGTACGGGAGGGTTGACCGGGGAGCTGTTTTTT.

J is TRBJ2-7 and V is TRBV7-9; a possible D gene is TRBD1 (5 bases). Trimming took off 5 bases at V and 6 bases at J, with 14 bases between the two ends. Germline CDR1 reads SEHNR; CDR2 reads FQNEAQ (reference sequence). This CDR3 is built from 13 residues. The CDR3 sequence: CASSLTGQGEQYV. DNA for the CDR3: TGTGCCAGCAGCCTTACCGGGCAGGGCGAGCAGTACGTC.

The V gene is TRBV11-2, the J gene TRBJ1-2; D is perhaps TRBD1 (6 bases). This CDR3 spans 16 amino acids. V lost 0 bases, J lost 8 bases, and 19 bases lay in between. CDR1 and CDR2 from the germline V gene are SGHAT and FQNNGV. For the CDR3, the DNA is TGTGCCAGCAGCTTAGATCTTGTCGGCGGGGGCTTGGGCTACACCTTC. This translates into CASSLDLVGGGLGYTF.

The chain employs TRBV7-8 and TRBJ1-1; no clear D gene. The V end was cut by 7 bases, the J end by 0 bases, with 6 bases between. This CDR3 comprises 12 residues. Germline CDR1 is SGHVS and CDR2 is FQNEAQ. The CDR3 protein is CASNAMNTEAFF. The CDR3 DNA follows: TGTGCCAGCAACGCTATGAACACTGAAGCTTTCTTT.

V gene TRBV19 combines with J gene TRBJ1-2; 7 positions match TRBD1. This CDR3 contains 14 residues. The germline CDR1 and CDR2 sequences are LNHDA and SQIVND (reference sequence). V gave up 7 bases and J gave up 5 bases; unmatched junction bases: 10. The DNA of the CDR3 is TGTGCCAGTAATACTATGGGACAGAATTATGGCTACACCTTC. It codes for CASNTMGQNYGYTF.